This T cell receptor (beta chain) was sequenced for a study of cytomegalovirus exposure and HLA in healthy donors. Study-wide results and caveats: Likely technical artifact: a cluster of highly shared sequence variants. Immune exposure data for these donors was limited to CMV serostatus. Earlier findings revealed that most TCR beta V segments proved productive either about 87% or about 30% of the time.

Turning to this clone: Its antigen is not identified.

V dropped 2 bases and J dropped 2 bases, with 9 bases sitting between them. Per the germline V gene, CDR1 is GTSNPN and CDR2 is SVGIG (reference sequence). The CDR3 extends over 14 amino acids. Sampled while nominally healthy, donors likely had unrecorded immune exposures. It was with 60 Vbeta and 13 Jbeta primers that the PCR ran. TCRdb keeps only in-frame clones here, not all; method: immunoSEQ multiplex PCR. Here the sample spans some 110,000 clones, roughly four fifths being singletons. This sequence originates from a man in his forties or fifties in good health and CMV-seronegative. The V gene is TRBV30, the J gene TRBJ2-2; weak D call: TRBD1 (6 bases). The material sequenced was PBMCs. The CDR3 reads CAWSRDTNTGELFF. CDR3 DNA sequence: TGTGCCTGGAGTAGGGACACCAACACCGGGGAGCTGTTTTTT.